The 26 T cell receptor beta chains given below trace back to one sample, sequenced in a study of control samples from healthy donors and cancer patients (TCRdb year 2020). Library prep was done by the immunoSEQ multiplex PCR assay. The table was pulled from immuneACCESS by TCRdb, which kept in-frame rearrangements only. Such tables lose some clones; where checked, under half of the loss comes from unresolved V genes, and the rest has no known cause. A total of approximately 90,000 clones appear in this sample, about nine tenths of them only once. The top ten clonotypes cover 20% to 25% of the sample. Sequenced input: blood. Every receptor here comes from a man aged 25-40 years in good health.

The chain has TRBV27 and TRBJ2-7, with 14 bases aligning to TRBD2. This CDR3 has 15 amino acids. Per germline, CDR1 MNHEY and CDR2 SMNVEV (reference sequence). The V gene end was trimmed by 6 bases and the J gene end by 5 bases; junction bases not matched to a gene: 6. CDR3 loop: CASSLTTSGGDEQYF. Here the CDR3 DNA reads TGTGCCAGCAGCCTAACGACTAGCGGGGGGGACGAGCAGTACTTC.

J is TRBJ2-1 and V is TRBV3-1 (or the pseudogene TRBV3-2); 8 nucleotides match TRBD2. The CDR3 is made up of 16 amino acids. Germline V CDR1 and CDR2: LGHDT, YNNKEL (reference sequence). V gave up 1 base and J gave up 8 bases; unmatched junction bases: 10. CDR3 in DNA: TGTGCCAGCAGCCAAGTTTCGGGGGGGGCGGCGGATGAGCAGTTCTTC. Translating gives CASSQVSGGAADEQFF.

This chain uses TRBV29-1 with TRBJ2-1; TRBD1 or TRBD2 may be the D gene (5 bases each). The CDR3 spans 13 residues. Germline lookup yields CDR1 SQVTM and CDR2 ANQGSEA. Trimming left V 4 bases short and J 4 bases short, with 11 bases between. CDR3 DNA sequence: TGCAGCGTTGTGGGGACCTTGTACAATGAGCAGTTCTTC. Its translation: CSVVGTLYNEQFF.

This rearrangement joins TRBV11-2 to TRBJ1-1; tentative D call: TRBD1 (6 bases). Germline assignment: CDR1 SGHAT and CDR2 FQNNGV. This CDR3 contains 14 residues. Trimming pared 6 bases from V and 2 bases from J, leaving 13 bases between. The DNA for the CDR3 is TGTGCCAGCAGGGGACAACAGGGTAACACTGAAGCTTTCTTT. This encodes CASRGQQGNTEAFF.

The chain employs TRBV7-2 and TRBJ1-1; the D gene is possibly TRBD1 (5 bases). V was clipped by 3 bases and J by 4 bases, with 9 bases between them. The CDR3 runs 13 residues. CDR1 and CDR2 (germline): SGHTA, FQGNSA. CDR3 bases: TGTGCCAGCAGCTTGACAGAGACCACTGAAGCTTTCTTT. Protein sequence: CASSLTETTEAFF. Looking up the rest from reference TRBV7-2 and TRBJ1-1 gives the full variable domain: GAGVSQSPSNKVTEKGKDVELRCDPISGHTALYWYRQSLGQGLEFLIYFQGNSAPDKSGLPSDRFSAERTGGSVSTLTIQRTQQEDSAVYLCASSLTETTEAFFGQGTRLTVV.

About this clone: Relative to the germline gene, one junction end is altered; a read error may explain this. J is TRBJ2-3 and V is TRBV5-8, with no clear D. This CDR3 has 8 amino acids. Looked up from germline, CDR1 is SGHTS and CDR2 is YDEGEE. As DNA, the CDR3 is TGTGCCAGCAACCGATTCTCATTT. As protein: CASNRFSF.

This chain connects TRBV5-4 to TRBJ2-3, with 10 bases lining up with TRBD1. V gave up 4 bases and J gave up 1 base; unmatched junction bases: 3. The V gene's germline CDR1 is SGHNT and CDR2 YYREEE (reference sequence). There are 15 residues in the CDR3. DNA of the CDR3: TGTGCCAGCAGCCTCGGGACAGGGGGCACAGATACGCAGTATTTT. Its translation: CASSLGTGGTDTQYF.

This clone was seen ten or more times. V and J are TRBV7-2 and TRBJ1-1; D call uncertain. The germline gives CDR1 SGHTA, CDR2 FQGNSA. The length of the CDR3 is 11 residues. Trimming removed 5 bases at V and 3 bases at J, with 4 bases between. CDR3 sequence (DNA): TGTGCCAGCAGCATCTACACTGAAGCTTTCTTT. This encodes CASSIYTEAFF.

This clone was detected only once. The genes are TRBV28 and TRBJ2-3; the D is unclear. Germline V gene data show CDR1 as MDHEN and CDR2 as SYDVKM. Trimming shortened V by 1 base and J by 11 bases, and 13 bases separated the two germline ends. The CDR3 runs 13 residues. In nucleotides, the CDR3 is TGTGCCAGCAGTTTATCGGACCCTCGATGGCAGTATTTT. It encodes CASSLSDPRWQYF.

This clone appeared a single time. V is TRBV29-1 and J is TRBJ1-3; a weak D match, TRBD1 (5 bases). CDR1 and CDR2 from the germline V gene are SQVTM and ANQGSEA. The ends were cut back, 5 bases at V and 0 bases at J, with 11 bases in the middle. The CDR3 runs 14 residues. The CDR3 sequence: CSVLGHSSGNTIYF. CDR3 sequence (DNA): TGCAGCGTTTTAGGACACAGCTCTGGAAACACCATATATTTT.

The V and J genes are TRBV5-1 and TRBJ2-2; possible D gene TRBD2, 6 bases. V lost 4 bases, J lost 5 bases, and 21 bases lay in between. The CDR3 is 17 residues long. Germline CDR1 SGHRS, CDR2 YFSETQ. The CDR3 spells CASSPAGGAAQTGELFF. In DNA form, the CDR3 reads TGCGCCAGCAGCCCAGCCGGAGGGGCCGCCCAAACCGGGGAGCTGTTTTTT.

The chain joins TRBV24-1 to TRBJ2-1, with D tentatively TRBD1 (7 bases). V lost 10 bases to trimming and J lost 4 bases, with 16 bases between them. Per germline, CDR1 KGHDR and CDR2 SFDVKD. The CDR3 sequence is 14 residues long. The CDR3 sequence: CATSPGGNYNEQFF. The CDR3, as DNA: TGTGCCACTTCCCCAGGGGGGAATTACAATGAGCAGTTCTTC.

This chain links TRBV7-9 with TRBJ1-5; D unresolved. V gave up 3 bases and J gave up 1 base, with 13 bases separating them. There are 16 residues in the CDR3. Per germline, CDR1 SEHNR and CDR2 FQNEAQ (reference sequence). The DNA for the CDR3 is TGTGCCAGCAGCTTCTCTGGGAATGCGAGCAATCAGCCCCAGCATTTT. This gives the protein CASSFSGNASNQPQHF.

This chain links TRBV5-1 with TRBJ2-1, with TRBD2 identical over 10 bases. CDR1 is SGHRS and CDR2 is YFSETQ in the germline V gene. This CDR3 is built from 16 residues. The trim removed 4 bases at V and 8 bases at J, leaving 12 bases unmatched. The CDR3 reads CASSILSGGASYEQFF. For the CDR3, the DNA is TGCGCCAGCAGCATCCTCAGCGGGGGGGCCTCCTATGAGCAGTTCTTC.

The chain is built from TRBV24-1 and TRBJ2-7, with a weak D call TRBD1 (6 bases). Trimming left V 3 bases short and J 6 bases short, with 14 bases between. Germline V lookup: CDR1 KGHDR, CDR2 SFDVKD. The CDR3 extends over 14 amino acids. The CDR3 region is CATSDPYRDREQYF. Here the CDR3 DNA reads TGTGCCACCAGTGATCCTTACAGGGACCGCGAGCAGTACTTC.

The V and J genes are TRBV6-5 and TRBJ2-4; tentatively, D is TRBD2 (6 bases). Trimming shortened V by 2 bases and J by 1 base, and 6 bases separated the two germline ends. Germline-derived CDR1 and CDR2 are MNHEY and SVGAGI. This CDR3 contains 14 residues. CDR3 amino acids: CASSYGGAKNIQYF. CDR3 sequence (DNA): TGTGCCAGCAGTTACGGGGGGGCCAAAAACATTCAGTACTTC.

The chain has TRBV5-1 and TRBJ1-1; the D gene is possibly TRBD1 (6 bases). Trimming took 7 bases from V and 3 from J, leaving 16 bases between them. This CDR3 is built from 14 residues. Germline assignment: CDR1 SGHRS and CDR2 YFSETQ. CDR3 loop: CASGGGGADTEAFF. CDR3 bases: TGCGCCAGCGGAGGGGGGGGCGCGGACACTGAAGCTTTCTTT.

The V gene is TRBV27, the J gene TRBJ2-2, with TRBD2 matching over 7 bases. The CDR3 extends over 15 amino acids. The germline V gene has CDR1 MNHEY and CDR2 SMNVEV (reference sequence). The V gene end was trimmed by 3 bases and the J gene end by 3 bases; junction bases not matched to a gene: 4. The CDR3: CASSLISGYTGELFF. The CDR3 nucleotides read TGTGCCAGCAGTTTGATTAGCGGGTACACCGGGGAGCTGTTTTTT.

The chain recombines TRBV5-4 with TRBJ2-3; the match to TRBD2 covers 8 bases. Germline assignment: CDR1 SGHNT and CDR2 YYREEE (reference sequence). The V segment lost 1 base and the J segment 5 bases; nucleotides outside the gene matches: 6. This CDR3 spans 15 amino acids. In nucleotides, the CDR3 is TGTGCCAGCAGCTTGCGGGGGGGCCGTGGAGATACGCAGTATTTT. Protein: CASSLRGGRGDTQYF. Drawing the rest from reference TRBV5-4 and TRBJ2-3, the complete variable domain is ETGVTQSPTHLIKTRGQQVTLRCSSQSGHNTVSWYQQALGQGPQFIFQYYREEENGRGNFPPRFSGLQFPNYSSELNVNALELDDSALYLCASSLRGGRGDTQYFGPGTRLTVL.

This chain uses TRBV7-9 with TRBJ2-6; D ambiguous. This CDR3 spans 17 amino acids. The V gene's germline CDR1 is SEHNR and CDR2 FQNEAQ (reference sequence). Trimming shortened V by 5 bases and J by 0 bases, and 14 bases separated the two germline ends. CDR3 coding DNA: TGTGCCAGCAGCCGCAACCCACAGAGCTCTGGGGCCAACGTCCTGACTTTC. This codes for CASSRNPQSSGANVLTF.

V gene TRBV7-9 combines with J gene TRBJ2-1; 7 bases fit TRBD1. The CDR3 is 14 amino acids. The junction had 9 bases not matched to a gene; V was cut back by 5 bases and J by 8 bases. Germline V lookup: CDR1 SEHNR, CDR2 FQNEAQ (reference sequence). The chain's CDR3 is CASSQMQGGDEQFF. In DNA, the CDR3 is TGTGCCAGCAGCCAGATGCAAGGGGGCGATGAGCAGTTCTTC.

CDR3 nucleotide sequence: TGTGCCAGCAGTTTAGCTAGCGGGTCCGGGGAGCAGTTCTTC. Translation: CASSLASGSGEQFF. The rearrangement links TRBV28 to TRBJ2-1; the match to TRBD2 covers 8 bases. The CDR3 loop spans 14 amino acids. CDR1 and CDR2 from the germline V gene are MDHEN and SYDVKM. V shed 2 bases, J shed 10 bases, and the junction held 7 bases outside the gene matches.

The chain recombines TRBV5-4 with TRBJ1-1, with D unresolved. The CDR3 is made up of 14 amino acids. CDR1 SGHNT and CDR2 YYREEE come from the germline V gene (reference sequence). V shed 4 bases and J shed 1 base, with 11 bases lying between them. CDR3 residues: CASSGIRENTEAFF. CDR3 bases: TGTGCCAGCAGCGGCATTAGGGAGAACACTGAAGCTTTCTTT.

The genes are TRBV5-1 and TRBJ1-1; TRBD1 matches 7 bases. Losses at the gene ends were 4 bases for V and 4 bases for J; bases not matched to a gene: 13. Germline V lookup: CDR1 SGHRS, CDR2 YFSETQ. This CDR3 has 16 amino acids. CDR3 loop: CASSPTPGQPRTEAFF. The CDR3 DNA follows: TGCGCCAGCAGCCCAACTCCGGGACAGCCCCGCACTGAAGCTTTCTTT.

The chain couples TRBV10-2 to TRBJ2-2; D might be TRBD2 (6 bases). Germline assignment: CDR1 WSHSY and CDR2 SAAADI. The CDR3 consists of 14 residues. Deletions cut 7 bases from V and 5 bases from J, with 14 bases between. CDR3 bases: TGCGCCAGCACGCACGCCCGGGGGACCGGGGAGCTGTTTTTT. Translated, it gives CASTHARGTGELFF.

The chain is built from TRBV19 and TRBJ1-2, with no clear D. Deletions cut 1 base from V and 6 bases from J, with 21 bases between. Germline V gene sequence: CDR1 LNHDA, CDR2 SQIVND (reference sequence). The CDR3 contains 17 residues. The CDR3 nucleotides read TGTGCCAGTAGTATAGGCCGCAGTTCACACCGGGATGATGGCTACACCTTC. Translation gives CASSIGRSSHRDDGYTF.